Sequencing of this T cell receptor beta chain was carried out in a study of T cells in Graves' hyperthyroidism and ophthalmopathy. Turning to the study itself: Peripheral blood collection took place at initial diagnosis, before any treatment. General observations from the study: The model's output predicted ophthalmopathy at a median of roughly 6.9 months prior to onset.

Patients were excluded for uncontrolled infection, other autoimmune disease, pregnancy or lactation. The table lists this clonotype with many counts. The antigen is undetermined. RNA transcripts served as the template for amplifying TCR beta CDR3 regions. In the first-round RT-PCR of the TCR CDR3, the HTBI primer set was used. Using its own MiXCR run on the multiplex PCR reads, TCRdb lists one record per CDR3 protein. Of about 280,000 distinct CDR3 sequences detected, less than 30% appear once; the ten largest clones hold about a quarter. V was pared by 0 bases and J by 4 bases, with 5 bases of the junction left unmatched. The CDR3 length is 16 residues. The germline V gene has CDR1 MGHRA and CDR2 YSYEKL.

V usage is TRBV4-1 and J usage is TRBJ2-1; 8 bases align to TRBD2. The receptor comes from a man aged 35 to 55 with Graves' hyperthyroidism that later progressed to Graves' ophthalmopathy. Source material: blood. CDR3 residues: CASSQDSASGYNEQFF. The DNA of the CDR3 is TGCGCCAGCAGCCAAGATTCTGCTAGCGGGTACAATGAGCAGTTCTTC.